The clone carrying this T cell receptor (beta chain) showed up just a few times. The antigen remains unidentified. These data belong to a study of spatial heterogeneity in lung cancer. The time point: sample taken at primary tumor resection. General study points: Expanded intratumoral alpha and beta TCR counts tracked tumor mutation counts.

Via MiXCR, TCRdb re-called the 5' RACE reads, giving one row per CDR3 protein. Of roughly 11,000 distinct CDR3 sequences in the sample, 13% to 15% were seen once. The CDR3 has 15 residues. The junction had 1 base not matched to a gene; V was cut back by 2 bases and J by 5 bases. Germline lookup yields CDR1 KGHSH and CDR2 LQKENI. Material: lung tumor tissue, obtained at surgery. The TCR was taken from a male donor with early-stage non-small cell lung cancer. The genes are TRBV18 and TRBJ1-6; 9 bases map to TRBD1. The CDR3 sequence is CASSPGTGNNSPLHF. The DNA for the CDR3 is TGTGCCAGCTCACCAGGGACAGGGAATAATTCACCCCTCCACTTT.